This passage covers 25 T cell receptor beta chains from one sample sequenced in a study of cytomegalovirus exposure and HLA in healthy donors. Vbeta (60) and Jbeta (13) primers were used in the PCR. TCRdb keeps only in-frame clones here, not all; method: immunoSEQ multiplex PCR. The sample carries about 150,000 clones, 73% recorded once. The sequenced sample was PBMCs. The receptors were sampled from a woman aged 18-29 years in good health and CMV-seronegative.

This rearrangement joins TRBV7-6 to TRBJ1-1; 7 bases map to TRBD1. With V trimmed by 5 bases and J by 0 bases, 3 bases remained unmatched. The CDR3 length is 14 residues. Germline-derived CDR1 and CDR2 are SGHVS and FNYEAQ. The CDR3 loop reads CASSKGQMNTEAFF. The CDR3 DNA is TGTGCCAGCAGCAAGGGACAGATGAACACTGAAGCTTTCTTT.

The chain recombines TRBV7-9 with TRBJ2-1; a weak D match, TRBD2 (6 bases). The germline CDR1 and CDR2 sequences are SEHNR and FQNEAQ (reference sequence). Trimming removed 4 bases at V and 13 bases at J, with 20 bases between. The CDR3 spans 14 residues. The CDR3 reads CASSSAGLLGYQFF. The CDR3 bases are TGTGCCAGCAGCTCCGCAGGACTACTCGGATACCAGTTCTTC.

The gene calls are TRBV2 and TRBJ1-6, with a weak D call TRBD1 (5 bases). CDR3 length equals 15 residues. Trimming took 6 bases from V and 2 from J, leaving 11 bases between them. Looked up from germline, CDR1 is SNHLY and CDR2 is FYNNEI. CDR3 region: CASRSGGAYNSPLHF. The CDR3 nucleotides read TGTGCCAGCAGGTCCGGAGGGGCCTATAATTCACCCCTCCACTTT.

The chain carries TRBV5-6 and TRBJ2-3; 8 positions match TRBD1. This CDR3 has 13 amino acids. The V gene end was trimmed by 4 bases and the J gene end by 4 bases; junction bases not matched to a gene: 2. In germline, CDR1 is SGHDT, CDR2 YYEEEE. The CDR3 nucleotides are TGTGCCAGCAGCCGGACAGGGCCAGATACGCAGTATTTT. It translates to CASSRTGPDTQYF.

The chain employs TRBV7-2 and TRBJ1-6; TRBD1 matches at 7 bases. The CDR3 has 16 amino acids. The V gene's germline CDR1 is SGHTA and CDR2 FQGNSA. The trim removed 5 bases at V and 6 bases at J, leaving 10 bases unmatched. CDR3 bases: TGTGCCAGCAGCCGCGAGGGGGCAGTAGGTAATTCACCCCTCCACTTT. Translation gives CASSREGAVGNSPLHF.

V usage is TRBV21-1 and J usage is TRBJ2-7; the table's D call, TRBD1, has no DNA check behind it. TRBV21-1 is shown as a pseudogene. This CDR3 has 16 residues. CDR3 DNA: TGTGCCAGCAGCAAAGAGGGACAGGGTGTAACCTACGAGCAGTACTTC. Protein: CASSKEGQGVTYEQYF.

On this clone itself: A junction boundary mismatches the germline segment, possibly from a read error. The V call is TRBV28, the J call TRBJ1-1, with 7 bases aligning to TRBD1. CDR3 length: 14 residues. Looked up from germline, CDR1 is MDHEN and CDR2 is SYDVKM. The CDR3 nucleotides read TGTGCCAGCAGGGTAACAGGGGAGAACGCTGAAGCTTTCTTT. This sequence encodes CASRVTGENAEAFF.

The table lists this clone with a few counts. V and J are TRBV29-1 and TRBJ1-1, with 7 nucleotides matching TRBD1. Germline lookup yields CDR1 SQVTM and CDR2 ANQGSEA. The CDR3 contains 14 residues. J gave up 1 base and V 6 bases, and 8 bases lay outside the gene matches. CDR3 protein: CSVERTGKNTEAFF. CDR3 nucleotide sequence: TGCAGCGTCGAACGGACAGGAAAGAACACTGAAGCTTTCTTT.

This clone has a handful of counts. The rearrangement links TRBV7-2 to TRBJ1-5; 9 bases map to TRBD1. V gave up 5 bases and J gave up 1 base; unmatched junction bases: 0. CDR1 is SGHTA, CDR2 FQGNSA, per germline. CDR3 length equals 14 residues. CDR3 sequence reads: CASSGTGSNQPQHF. The CDR3, as DNA: TGTGCCAGCAGCGGGACAGGGAGCAATCAGCCCCAGCATTTT.

CDR3 in amino acids: CASSAYRAPGELFF. CDR3 DNA: TGCGCCAGCAGCGCCTACAGGGCCCCCGGGGAGCTGTTTTTT. This sequence joins TRBV5-1 and TRBJ2-2, with D tentatively TRBD1 (6 bases). Looked up from germline, CDR1 is SGHRS and CDR2 is YFSETQ. This CDR3 contains 14 residues. The V gene lost 4 bases and the J gene lost 6 bases, with 13 bases spanning the gap.

The J gene is TRBJ2-1, the V gene TRBV2; the match to TRBD1 covers 7 bases. V lost 7 bases, J lost 0 bases, and 6 bases stayed unmatched. From germline, CDR1 is SNHLY and CDR2 FYNNEI. The CDR3 runs to 15 residues. The CDR3 nucleotides read TGTGCCAGCACCGGACAGGCCAGCTCCTACAATGAGCAGTTCTTC. Protein: CASTGQASSYNEQFF. Together with reference TRBV2 and TRBJ2-1, the CDR3 gives the full variable domain: EPEVTQTPSHQVTQMGQEVILRCVPISNHLYFYWYRQILGQKVEFLVSFYNNEISEKSEIFDDQFSVERPDGSNFTLKIRSTKLEDSAMYFCASTGQASSYNEQFFGPGTRLTVL.

The rearrangement uses TRBV10-3 and TRBJ2-2; D is perhaps TRBD2 (6 bases). This CDR3 has 16 amino acids. V lost 8 bases and J lost 1, with 17 bases in between. CDR1 is ENHRY, CDR2 SYGVKD, per germline. CDR3 loop: CAIQARGSLNTGELFF. CDR3 DNA: TGTGCCATCCAGGCCCGGGGGTCCCTGAACACCGGGGAGCTGTTTTTT.

The gene calls are TRBV21-1 and TRBJ1-5. TRBV21-1 is a pseudogene locus. The CDR3 is 13 residues long. CDR3 coding DNA: TGTGCCAGCATCGGGGGTGGCGATCAGCCCCAGCATTTT. This gives the protein CASIGGGDQPQHF.

CDR3 nucleotide sequence: TGTGCCAGCAGCAACCGGGACAGGGGCATCACCTACGAGCAGTACTTC. Translated, it gives CASSNRDRGITYEQYF. The chain uses TRBV21-1 and TRBJ2-7; the table's D gene call, TRBD1, was not cross checked with the DNA. TRBV21-1 is marked as a pseudogene. CDR3 length: 16 amino acids.

The rearrangement joins TRBV7-9 to TRBJ1-2; D gene unclear. Germline V lookup: CDR1 SEHNR, CDR2 FQNEAQ (reference sequence). This CDR3 has 14 residues. The V and J ends lost 5 bases and 4 bases respectively, with 14 bases between them. CDR3 DNA sequence: TGTGCCAGCAGCCAAGACACCACCTTCTATGGCTACACCTTC. Translating gives CASSQDTTFYGYTF. Together with reference TRBV7-9 and TRBJ1-2, the CDR3 gives the full variable domain: DTGVSQNPRHKITKRGQNVTFRCDPISEHNRLYWYRQTLGQGPEFLTYFQNEAQLEKSRLLSDRFSAERPKGSFSTLEIQRTEQGDSAMYLCASSQDTTFYGYTFGSGTRLTVV.

The J gene is TRBJ2-3, the V gene TRBV7-2, with 7 bases matching TRBD1. V gave up 6 bases and J gave up 0 bases; unmatched junction bases: 3. The V gene's germline CDR1 is SGHTA and CDR2 FQGNSA. CDR3 length equals 14 residues. The CDR3 nucleotides are TGTGCCAGCAGGGTGGGACAGAGCACAGATACGCAGTATTTT. Its translation is CASRVGQSTDTQYF.

V is TRBV6-5 and J is TRBJ2-7; maybe TRBD1 (5 bases). This CDR3 has 14 residues. CDR1 is MNHEY and CDR2 is SVGAGI in the germline V gene. Trimming cost V 9 bases and J 7 bases, with 22 bases left between them. CDR3 coding DNA: TGTGCCAGTAAAGACAGTACGAAAAAGGGGGAGCAGTACGTC. Translated, it gives CASKDSTKKGEQYV.

This rearrangement joins TRBV25-1 to TRBJ2-3; 8 nucleotides align to TRBD2. The V and J ends lost 6 bases and 4 bases, in that order; junction bases with no gene match: 9. CDR3 size: 15 residues. The germline gives CDR1 MGHDK, CDR2 SYGVNS. Here the CDR3 DNA reads TGTGCCAGCAGACAGACGCAGCGGGAGTCAGATACGCAGTATTTT. Translation: CASRQTQRESDTQYF.

This clone was counted between two and nine times. The chain links TRBV9 to TRBJ1-2; D is uncertain. Trimming cost V 6 bases and J 0 bases, with 21 bases left between them. The CDR3 is 17 amino acids. Germline CDR1 SGDLS, CDR2 YYNGEE. The CDR3 DNA is TGTGCCAGCAAACCTCTCGGGGAGGTGTCAGCTAACTATGGCTACACCTTC. Translation: CASKPLGEVSANYGYTF. The variable domain in full, with the rest retrieved from reference TRBV9 and TRBJ1-2, is DSGVTQTPKHLITATGQRVTLRCSPRSGDLSVYWYQQSLDQGLQFLIQYYNGEERAKGNILERFSAQQFPDLHSELNLSSLELGDSALYFCASKPLGEVSANYGYTFGSGTRLTVV.

Concerning this clone itself: A read error may produce the germline difference seen at one junction end. This chain connects TRBV7-9 to TRBJ2-7; 7 nucleotides align to TRBD2. CDR1 and CDR2 from the germline V gene are SEHNR and FQNEAQ (reference sequence). This CDR3 comprises 15 residues. The CDR3 sequence: CSSSLAGAGNYEQYF. For the CDR3, the DNA is TGTTCCAGCAGCTTAGCGGGCGCAGGGAACTACGAGCAGTACTTC.

This clone was seen only a few times. The chain couples TRBV5-6 to TRBJ2-7, with 9 bases matching TRBD1. CDR3 length: 12 amino acids. Trimming took 7 bases from V and 5 from J; bases not matched to a gene: 4. Germline assignment: CDR1 SGHDT and CDR2 YYEEEE. This chain's CDR3 is CASLGQGNEQYF. The CDR3 nucleotides read TGTGCCAGCTTGGGACAGGGCAACGAGCAGTACTTC.

This clone came up a few times. This chain connects TRBV18 to TRBJ2-7; 8 positions match TRBD1. This CDR3 has 14 amino acids. Germline assignment: CDR1 KGHSH and CDR2 LQKENI. J lost 3 bases, V lost 6 bases, and 7 bases had no gene match. The CDR3 bases are TGTGCCAGCTCCCCAGGACAGGGAAACTACGAGCAGTACGTC. Translated, it gives CASSPGQGNYEQYV.

This clone showed up just once. The chain uses TRBV4-1 and TRBJ2-5; tentatively, D is TRBD1 (6 bases). TRBJ2-7 explains the end of the DNA better; the J call may be wrong. The CDR3 has 15 amino acids. Germline CDR1 MGHRA, CDR2 YSYEKL. The CDR3 reads CASSQRSQGTYEQYF. DNA of the CDR3: TGCGCCAGCAGCCAAAGGTCACAGGGAACCTACGAGCAGTACTTC.

V and J are TRBV19 and TRBJ2-5; 10 positions agree with TRBD2. The J segment lost 1 base and the V segment lost 1 base, leaving 6 bases of the junction unmatched. CDR3 size: 17 residues. The germline gives CDR1 LNHDA, CDR2 SQIVND (reference sequence). The CDR3 is CASSIVFRTSGQETQYF. DNA for the CDR3: TGTGCCAGTAGTATAGTTTTCCGGACTAGCGGCCAAGAGACCCAGTACTTC.

This chain uses TRBV6-4 with TRBJ2-3; TRBD2 aligns across 9 bases. Trimming at V came to 2 bases and at J to 4 bases, leaving 10 bases not matched to a gene. The CDR3 consists of 17 residues. Germline values: CDR1 MRHNA, CDR2 SNTAGT. Written as DNA, the CDR3 is TGTGCCAGCAGTGACGGCAGTCGGTCTAGCGGGGCAGATACGCAGTATTTT. It is translated as CASSDGSRSSGADTQYF.